This passage covers 18 T cell receptor beta chains from one sample sequenced in a study of T cells in Graves' hyperthyroidism and ophthalmopathy. Template material for amplifying TCR beta CDR3 regions consisted of RNA transcripts. TCR CDR3 regions were first amplified by RT-PCR with HTBI primers. Using its own MiXCR run on the multiplex PCR reads, TCRdb lists one record per CDR3 protein. The profile covers about 330,000 distinct CDR3 sequences, with roughly 15% appearing a single time and 30% to 35% taken by the ten largest. Material for sequencing was blood. The receptors come from a woman aged 35 to 49 with Graves' ophthalmopathy.

This clonotype was seen a handful of times. This rearrangement joins TRBV11-2 to TRBJ1-4, with D maybe TRBD1 (5 bases). The CDR3 has 15 residues. The V gene's germline CDR1 is SGHAT and CDR2 FQNNGV. The V and J ends lost 1 base and 3 bases respectively, with 9 bases between them. The CDR3 sequence: CASSLVLGANEKLFF. CDR3 sequence (DNA): TGTGCCAGCAGCTTAGTTTTAGGGGCTAATGAAAAACTGTTTTTT.

Ten or more counts support this clonotype. The chain recombines TRBV6-1 with TRBJ2-3, with 7 bases fitting TRBD1. Trimming took 6 bases from V and 0 from J; bases not matched to a gene: 6. There are 15 residues in the CDR3. The germline gives CDR1 MNHNS, CDR2 SASEGT. The CDR3 protein is CASRMDRTSTDTQYF. The CDR3 DNA sequence: TGTGCCAGCAGAATGGACAGGACTAGCACAGATACGCAGTATTTT.

This clonotype was seen only a few times. V is TRBV20-1 and J is TRBJ2-3; D is possibly TRBD2 (6 bases). Trimming pared 3 bases from V and 2 bases from J, leaving 15 bases between. The CDR3 contains 15 residues. Germline CDR1 and CDR2: DFQATT and SNEGSKA (reference sequence). Here the CDR3 reads CSASSRRDYTDTQYF. The CDR3, as DNA: TGCAGTGCTAGTTCGAGGCGGGATTACACAGATACGCAGTATTTT.

DNA of the CDR3: TGTGCCAGCTCCCTCCGGCGGGGGAGAGACATGAACACTGAAGCTTTCTTT. Amino acids: CASSLRRGRDMNTEAFF. The chain links TRBV6-1 to TRBJ1-1; maybe TRBD1 (5 bases). Trimming cost V 8 bases and J 0 bases, with 22 bases left between them. Per the germline V gene, CDR1 is MNHNS and CDR2 is SASEGT. The CDR3 runs 17 residues.

The chain carries TRBV4-1 and TRBJ1-2; the D gene is possibly TRBD1 (5 bases). The germline V gene encodes CDR1 MGHRA and CDR2 YSYEKL. V gave up 4 bases and J gave up 4 bases, with 22 bases separating them. The CDR3 covers 17 residues. CDR3 protein: CASSPRIPPTASYGYTF. The CDR3 DNA sequence: TGCGCCAGCAGCCCTCGTATCCCCCCGACAGCCAGCTATGGCTACACCTTC.

As regards this clonotype: A read error may produce the germline difference seen at one junction end. The V and J genes are TRBV12-3 or TRBV12-4 and TRBJ1-1; 8 bases agree with TRBD1. This CDR3 has 12 residues. The CDR3 nucleotides read TGCGGCAGCAGTTTGGACAGGGCAGAGGCTTTCTTT. It specifies CGSSLDRAEAFF.

This clonotype came up many times. CDR3 loop: CASSYTGDTQYF. The CDR3 nucleotides are TGTGCCAGCAGCTATACAGGGGATACGCAGTATTTT. The chain joins TRBV7-9 to TRBJ2-3; TRBD1 is a possible D gene (6 bases). The germline CDR1 and CDR2 sequences are SEHNR and FQNEAQ (reference sequence). The V end was cut by 4 bases, the J end by 6 bases, with 8 bases between. This CDR3 is 12 amino acids long.

CDR3 in amino acids: CASSLNPGTSGYTF. The CDR3 bases are TGCGCCAGCAGCTTGAATCCTGGGACGTCTGGCTACACCTTC. The chain employs TRBV5-1 and TRBJ1-2; D may be TRBD1 (5 bases). Trimming removed 1 base at V and 7 bases at J, with 14 bases between. This CDR3 contains 14 residues. CDR1 SGHRS and CDR2 YFSETQ come from the germline V gene.

CDR3 nucleotides: TGTGCCAGCAGCTTGTCGGTTCAGGGAACAACCGGGGAGCTGTTTTTT. Translated: CASSLSVQGTTGELFF. This rearrangement joins TRBV5-5 to TRBJ2-2, with D tentatively TRBD1 (5 bases). CDR1 is SGHKS and CDR2 is YYEKEE in the germline V gene (reference sequence). V shed 1 base and J shed 5 bases, with 15 bases lying between them. This CDR3 is built from 16 residues.

J is TRBJ2-7 and V is TRBV29-1; 13 bases are shared with TRBD2. The CDR3 has 17 amino acids. From germline, CDR1 is SQVTM and CDR2 ANQGSEA. Trimming cost V 6 bases and J 0 bases; bases outside gene matches: 11. As DNA, the CDR3 is TGCAGCGTCGCCGGGACTAGCGGGGTGCGAAGCTCCTACGAGCAGTACTTC. Its protein product is CSVAGTSGVRSSYEQYF.

The chain combines TRBV5-1 with TRBJ1-6; D is undetermined. This CDR3 has 13 residues. With 0 bases removed from V and 8 bases from J, the gap between germline ends came to 6 bases. Germline CDR1 reads SGHRS; CDR2 reads YFSETQ. The CDR3 sequence: CASSLDQDSPLHF. In DNA, the CDR3 is TGCGCCAGCAGCTTGGACCAGGATTCACCCCTCCACTTT.

The genes are TRBV6-5 and TRBJ2-7; tentative D call: TRBD2 (6 bases). There are 18 residues in the CDR3. The germline V gene has CDR1 MNHEY and CDR2 SVGAGI. V was pared by 2 bases and J by 3 bases, with 23 bases between. The CDR3 DNA reads TGTGCCAGCAGTTACGGTCCACGCGGTCGTACTAGCAGCTACGAGCAGTACTTC. It encodes CASSYGPRGRTSSYEQYF.

In its sample, this clonotype was seen a few times. The chain couples TRBV18 to TRBJ2-5; no definite D call. The length of the CDR3 is 13 residues. The V gene's germline CDR1 is KGHSH and CDR2 LQKENI. Trimming shortened V by 2 bases and J by 3 bases, and 7 bases separated the two germline ends. This CDR3 reads CASSPEVEETQYF. The CDR3 DNA reads as TGTGCCAGCTCACCAGAGGTAGAAGAGACCCAGTACTTC.

This clonotype showed up many times. The V gene is TRBV7-8, the J gene TRBJ2-7; D possibly corresponds to TRBD1 (5 bases). The CDR3 loop spans 14 amino acids. Deletions cut 4 bases from V and 5 bases from J, with 15 bases between. Germline lookup yields CDR1 SGHVS and CDR2 FQNEAQ. The CDR3 DNA is TGTGCCAGCAGCTCTGCGAACAGGTTCCACGAGCAGTACTTC. The encoded protein is CASSSANRFHEQYF.

This clonotype was seen more than once but under ten times. The chain couples TRBV20-1 to TRBJ2-5; 7 positions agree with TRBD2. The trim removed 0 bases at V and 3 bases at J, leaving 4 bases unmatched. This CDR3 is built from 14 residues. CDR1 and CDR2 (germline): DFQATT, SNEGSKA (reference sequence). The CDR3 DNA follows: TGCAGTGCTAGAGATCGCCTAGCGGAAGAGACCCAGTACTTC. This gives the protein CSARDRLAEETQYF.

The chain combines TRBV7-9 with TRBJ2-4; possibly TRBD1 for D (5 bases). The V and J ends lost 5 bases and 7 bases respectively, with 15 bases between them. CDR1 SEHNR and CDR2 FQNEAQ come from the germline V gene (reference sequence). CDR3 size: 14 residues. The CDR3 loop is CASSLVLDTNIQYF. In nucleotides, the CDR3 is TGTGCCAGCAGCCTAGTTCTGGACACTAACATTCAGTACTTC.

V gene TRBV20-1 combines with J gene TRBJ1-1; D is perhaps TRBD1 (6 bases). V lost 3 bases and J lost 2, with 10 bases in between. The CDR3 covers 13 residues. The germline V gene has CDR1 DFQATT and CDR2 SNEGSKA (reference sequence). The CDR3 reads CSARRGGNTEAFF. The CDR3 DNA sequence: TGCAGTGCTAGGAGGGGGGGCAACACTGAAGCTTTCTTT.

Many counts were recorded for this clonotype. The chain links TRBV9 to TRBJ1-2; 10 bases are shared with TRBD1. CDR1 is SGDLS and CDR2 is YYNGEE in the germline V gene. The CDR3 runs to 15 residues. V dropped 4 bases and J dropped 11; count of bases not matched to a gene: 14. The CDR3 here is CASSITTGQGMGYTF. Written as DNA, the CDR3 is TGTGCCAGCAGCATAACTACGGGACAGGGGATGGGTTACACCTTC.